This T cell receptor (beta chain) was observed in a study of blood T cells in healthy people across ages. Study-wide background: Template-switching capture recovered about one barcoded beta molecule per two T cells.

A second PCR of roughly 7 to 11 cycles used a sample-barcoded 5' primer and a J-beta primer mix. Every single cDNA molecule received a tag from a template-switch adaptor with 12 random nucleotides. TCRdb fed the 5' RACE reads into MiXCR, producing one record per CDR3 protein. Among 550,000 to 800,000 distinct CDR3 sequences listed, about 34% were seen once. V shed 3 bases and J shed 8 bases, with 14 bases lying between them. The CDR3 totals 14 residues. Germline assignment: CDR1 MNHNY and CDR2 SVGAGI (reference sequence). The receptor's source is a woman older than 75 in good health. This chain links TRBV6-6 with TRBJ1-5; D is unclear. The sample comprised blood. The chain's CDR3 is CASSYRAGFEPQHF. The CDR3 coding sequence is TGTGCCAGCAGTTATAGGGCCGGATTTGAGCCCCAGCATTTT.